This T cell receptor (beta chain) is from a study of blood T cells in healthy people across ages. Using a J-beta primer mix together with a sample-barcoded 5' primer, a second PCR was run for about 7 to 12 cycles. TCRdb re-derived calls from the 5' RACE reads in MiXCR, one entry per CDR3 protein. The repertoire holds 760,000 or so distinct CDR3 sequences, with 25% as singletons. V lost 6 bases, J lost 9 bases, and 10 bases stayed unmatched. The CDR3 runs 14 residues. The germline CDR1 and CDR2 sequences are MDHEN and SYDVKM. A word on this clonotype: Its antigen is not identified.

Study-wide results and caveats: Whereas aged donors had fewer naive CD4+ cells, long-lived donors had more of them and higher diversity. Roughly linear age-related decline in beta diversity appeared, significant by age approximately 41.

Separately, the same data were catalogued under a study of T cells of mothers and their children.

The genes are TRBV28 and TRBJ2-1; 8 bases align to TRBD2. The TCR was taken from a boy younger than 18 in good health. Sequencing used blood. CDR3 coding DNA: TGTGCCAGCAGACGAGCGGGAGAAGGCGTTGAGCAGTTCTTC. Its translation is CASRRAGEGVEQFF.